The next 30 T cell receptor beta chains were all read from a single sample in a study of cytomegalovirus exposure and HLA in healthy donors. This PCR relied on a set of 60 Vbeta primers and 13 Jbeta primers. Clones were read by immunoSEQ multiplex PCR, and TCRdb kept only the in-frame ones, dropping some. Of approximately 70,000 clones listed, less than 80% are singletons. Material: PBMCs. The receptors come from a man aged 55 to 69 in good health and CMV-seropositive.

The chain recombines TRBV5-5 with TRBJ2-5, with a tentative D call TRBD2 (5 bases). The CDR3 runs 15 residues. V shed 3 bases and J shed 4 bases, with 16 bases lying between them. In germline, CDR1 is SGHKS, CDR2 YYEKEE (reference sequence). CDR3 nucleotide sequence: TGTGCCAGCAGCTATACCGGGATCGGCGTAGAGACCCAGTACTTC. Amino acid sequence: CASSYTGIGVETQYF.

This chain connects TRBV11-3 to TRBJ2-7; D gene uncertain. This CDR3 region has 12 residues. With 1 base removed from V and 4 bases from J, the gap between germline ends came to 5 bases. Per the germline V gene, CDR1 is SGHNT and CDR2 is YENEEA. CDR3 sequence: CASSLALYEQYF. CDR3 nucleotides: TGTGCCAGCAGCTTAGCCCTTTACGAGCAGTACTTC.

The chain combines TRBV6-6 with TRBJ1-2; D remains unclear. Germline V gene lookup returns CDR1 MNHNY and CDR2 SVGAGI (reference sequence). The CDR3 covers 14 residues. Trimming removed 5 bases at V and 1 base at J, with 11 bases between. Here the CDR3 DNA reads TGTGCCAGCAGTCAACCGGGTCTTAACTATGGCTACACCTTC. It encodes CASSQPGLNYGYTF.

The chain couples TRBV19 to TRBJ2-7; D is uncertain. V shed 5 bases and J shed 0 bases, with 14 bases lying between them. Germline loops: CDR1 LNHDA, CDR2 SQIVND (reference sequence). The CDR3 contains 15 residues. The chain's CDR3 is CASSAGVPSSYEQYF. CDR3 coding DNA: TGTGCCAGTAGTGCCGGAGTTCCAAGCTCCTACGAGCAGTACTTC.

Only one count was recorded for this clone. The chain employs TRBV29-1 and TRBJ2-5; 9 bases agree with TRBD1. The J call may not be correct, given that the DNA end is closer to TRBJ2-7. This CDR3 has 12 amino acids. Germline CDR1 and CDR2: SQVTM and ANQGSEA. CDR3 bases: TGCAGCGTTGCCGAGGACAGGGGCGAGCAGTACTTC. Translated: CSVAEDRGEQYF.

This sequence joins TRBV4-1 and TRBJ1-3; D possibly corresponds to TRBD1 (6 bases). CDR1 is MGHRA, CDR2 YSYEKL, per germline. The V gene lost 4 bases and the J gene lost 8 bases, with 21 bases spanning the gap. The CDR3 is made up of 16 amino acids. The CDR3 reads CASSPRGHTAGDTIYF. Written as DNA, the CDR3 is TGCGCCAGCAGCCCTCGGGGACACACAGCTGGGGACACCATATATTTT.

This rearrangement joins TRBV7-8 to TRBJ2-3, with a tentative D call TRBD2 (5 bases). V lost 3 bases, J lost 5 bases, and 6 bases lay in between. This CDR3 region has 12 residues. Germline V CDR1 and CDR2: SGHVS, FQNEAQ. The CDR3 coding sequence is TGTGCCAGCAGCTTCGCGGGAGATACGCAGTATTTT. Amino acids: CASSFAGDTQYF. The variable domain in full, with the rest retrieved from reference TRBV7-8 and TRBJ2-3, is GAGVSQSPRYKVAKRGQDVALRCDPISGHVSLFWYQQALGQGPEFLTYFQNEAQLDKSGLPSDRFFAERPEGSVSTLKIQRTQQEDSAVYLCASSFAGDTQYFGPGTRLTVL.

V and J are TRBV11-2 and TRBJ1-2, with a weak D call TRBD1 (5 bases). CDR3 length equals 13 residues. Trimming left V 5 bases short and J 10 bases short, with 17 bases between. Per germline, CDR1 SGHAT and CDR2 FQNNGV. In DNA form, the CDR3 reads TGTGCCAGCAGCGCCAGTGGGGGGGGATACTACACCTTC. Translated, it gives CASSASGGGYYTF. Full variable domain (outside the CDR3, taken from reference TRBV11-2 and TRBJ1-2): EAGVAQSPRYKIIEKRQSVAFWCNPISGHATLYWYQQILGQGPKLLIQFQNNGVVDDSQLPKDRFSAERLKGVDSTLKIQPAKLEDSAVYLCASSASGGGYYTFGSGTRLTVV.

The chain uses TRBV7-2 and TRBJ2-7; 9 nucleotides agree with TRBD2. The ends lost 5 bases at V and 2 bases at J; junction bases unmatched: 10. This CDR3 has 16 amino acids. The germline V gene encodes CDR1 SGHTA and CDR2 FQGNSA. The CDR3: CASSIPPGLAPYEQYF. CDR3 bases: TGTGCCAGCAGCATACCCCCGGGACTAGCCCCCTACGAGCAGTACTTC. The full variable domain, rest sourced from reference TRBV7-2 and TRBJ2-7, is GAGVSQSPSNKVTEKGKDVELRCDPISGHTALYWYRQSLGQGLEFLIYFQGNSAPDKSGLPSDRFSAERTGGSVSTLTIQRTQQEDSAVYLCASSIPPGLAPYEQYFGPGTRLTVT.

This rearrangement joins TRBV7-2 to TRBJ2-2; 7 nucleotides align to TRBD1. V was pared by 6 bases and J by 8 bases, with 15 bases of the junction left unmatched. The CDR3 runs 16 residues. Germline CDR1 reads SGHTA; CDR2 reads FQGNSA. The CDR3 spells CASRPTGDRGRGELFF. CDR3 nucleotides: TGTGCCAGCAGACCTACAGGGGATCGGGGTCGGGGGGAGCTGTTTTTT.

The chain links TRBV19 to TRBJ2-7, with a tentative D call TRBD2 (6 bases). The germline CDR1 and CDR2 sequences are LNHDA and SQIVND (reference sequence). The ends were cut back, 1 base at V and 4 bases at J, with 11 bases in the middle. CDR3 size: 14 residues. This chain's CDR3 is CASSIGTAGYEQYF. Written as DNA, the CDR3 is TGTGCCAGTAGTATAGGGACTGCGGGATACGAGCAGTACTTC.

This chain uses TRBV12-5 with TRBJ2-1; D is undetermined. V was trimmed by 6 bases and J by 2 bases, leaving 11 bases between them. CDR1 LGHNT and CDR2 FRNRAP come from the germline V gene. CDR3 length: 14 residues. The CDR3 protein is CASGHTSTYNEQFF. Here the CDR3 DNA reads TGTGCTAGTGGCCACACATCCACCTACAATGAGCAGTTCTTC. Combining the CDR3 with reference TRBV12-5 and TRBJ2-1 gives the whole variable domain DARVTQTPRHKVTEMGQEVTMRCQPILGHNTVFWYRQTMMQGLELLAYFRNRAPLDDSGMPKDRFSAEMPDATLATLKIQPSEPRDSAVYFCASGHTSTYNEQFFGPGTRLTVL.

The chain joins TRBV19 to TRBJ1-2; 8 nucleotides match TRBD1. Germline V gene sequence: CDR1 LNHDA, CDR2 SQIVND (reference sequence). Unmatched junction bases numbered 7, after V lost 8 bases and J lost 5 bases. The CDR3 length is 13 residues. The CDR3 region is CASSDRGHYGYTF. CDR3 bases: TGTGCCAGTTCTGACAGGGGCCATTATGGCTACACCTTC.

The chain is built from TRBV5-4 and TRBJ2-7; TRBD2 matches 9 bases. With 2 bases clipped from V and 2 bases from J, the junction kept 2 bases outside the gene matches. CDR1 is SGHNT, CDR2 YYREEE, per germline (reference sequence). This CDR3 region has 14 residues. The CDR3 DNA follows: TGTGCCAGCAGCTTAGCGGGGGGAACCTACGAGCAGTACTTC. It is translated as CASSLAGGTYEQYF. Full variable domain (rest looked up from reference TRBV5-4 and TRBJ2-7): ETGVTQSPTHLIKTRGQQVTLRCSSQSGHNTVSWYQQALGQGPQFIFQYYREEENGRGNFPPRFSGLQFPNYSSELNVNALELDDSALYLCASSLAGGTYEQYFGPGTRLTVT.

The chain recombines TRBV7-2 with TRBJ1-6; D unresolved. CDR3 length equals 14 residues. V lost 3 bases, J lost 7 bases, and 10 bases lay in between. The V gene's germline CDR1 is SGHTA and CDR2 FQGNSA. The CDR3 DNA reads as TGTGCCAGCAGCTTCGGGATTATGAATTCACCCCTCCACTTT. This translates into CASSFGIMNSPLHF.

This sequence joins TRBV19 and TRBJ2-7; 8 bases line up with TRBD2. V dropped 10 bases and J dropped 3; count of bases not matched to a gene: 8. The CDR3 runs to 13 residues. Per germline, CDR1 LNHDA and CDR2 SQIVND (reference sequence). The CDR3 protein is CATGGAGYYEQYF. The CDR3 nucleotides read TGTGCCACCGGGGGGGCAGGTTACTACGAGCAGTACTTC.

The gene calls are TRBV6-5 and TRBJ2-7; 14 nucleotides match TRBD2. Looked up from germline, CDR1 is MNHEY and CDR2 is SVGAGI. The J segment lost 0 bases and the V segment lost 6 bases, leaving 1 base of the junction unmatched. This CDR3 has 15 residues. DNA for the CDR3: TGTGCCAGCAGGGGGACTAGCGGGGGCTCCTACGAGCAGTACTTC. Its translation: CASRGTSGGSYEQYF.

The chain recombines TRBV15 with TRBJ2-1, with 7 bases identical to TRBD2. The J segment lost 6 bases and the V segment lost 3 bases, leaving 11 bases of the junction unmatched. CDR3 length equals 16 residues. Per the germline V gene, CDR1 is LNHNV and CDR2 is YYDKDF (reference sequence). CDR3: CATSSRQTGGSNEQFF. CDR3 DNA sequence: TGTGCCACCAGCAGTCGGCAGACCGGGGGGTCCAATGAGCAGTTCTTC.

This clone was observed a few times. The chain recombines TRBV7-9 with TRBJ2-1; 9 bases align to TRBD2. CDR1 and CDR2 from the germline V gene are SEHNR and FQNEAQ (reference sequence). J was trimmed by 3 bases and V by 2 bases; bases with no gene match: 2. The CDR3 has 15 amino acids. CDR3 sequence (DNA): TGTGCCAGCAGCTTAACTAGCGGGTACTACAATGAGCAGTTCTTC. Residues: CASSLTSGYYNEQFF. The full variable domain, completed using reference TRBV7-9 and TRBJ2-1, is DTGVSQNPRHKITKRGQNVTFRCDPISEHNRLYWYRQTLGQGPEFLTYFQNEAQLEKSRLLSDRFSAERPKGSFSTLEIQRTEQGDSAMYLCASSLTSGYYNEQFFGPGTRLTVL.

The rearrangement joins TRBV5-1 to TRBJ1-2, with no clear D. With 0 bases removed from V and 0 bases from J, the gap between germline ends came to 9 bases. The CDR3 contains 15 residues. The germline CDR1 and CDR2 sequences are SGHRS and YFSETQ. In nucleotides, the CDR3 is TGCGCCAGCAGCTTGGACCTAGGAACTAACTATGGCTACACCTTC. Translation gives CASSLDLGTNYGYTF.

The J gene is TRBJ2-7, the V gene TRBV5-1, with a tentative D call TRBD1 (5 bases). Germline CDR1 and CDR2: SGHRS and YFSETQ. There are 13 residues in the CDR3. Trimming stripped 2 bases from V and 6 bases from J, with 12 bases between. This CDR3 reads CASSFVPGLEQYF. The DNA for the CDR3 is TGCGCCAGCAGCTTTGTCCCAGGGCTCGAGCAGTACTTC.

The chain combines TRBV11-2 with TRBJ2-2, with D unclear. The CDR3 is 15 amino acids. V was shortened by 5 bases and J by 4 bases, with 14 bases between the two germline ends. Per germline, CDR1 SGHAT and CDR2 FQNNGV. Here the CDR3 DNA reads TGTGCCAGCAGCCCCTTTTCGGAGATCACCGGGGAGCTGTTTTTT. Its protein is CASSPFSEITGELFF.

This clone showed up just once. This sequence joins TRBV7-9 and TRBJ2-7; 7 bases line up with TRBD1. The germline V gene has CDR1 SEHNR and CDR2 FQNEAQ (reference sequence). J was trimmed by 4 bases and V by 5 bases; bases with no gene match: 2. The CDR3 is 12 residues long. The CDR3 DNA reads TGTGCCAGCAGCACACAGGGGTACGAGCAGTACTTC. Translated: CASSTQGYEQYF.

This clone was observed a few times. This sequence joins TRBV29-1 and TRBJ2-7, with 8 nucleotides matching TRBD1. The junction had 6 bases not matched to a gene; V was cut back by 6 bases and J by 2 bases. CDR3 length equals 13 residues. Looked up from germline, CDR1 is SQVTM and CDR2 is ANQGSEA. CDR3 in DNA: TGCAGCGTGGCAGGACAGGGACCCTACGAGCAGTACTTC. Translation: CSVAGQGPYEQYF.

The table lists this clone with a few counts. V gene TRBV29-1 combines with J gene TRBJ1-5, with 11 bases fitting TRBD1. Per the germline V gene, CDR1 is SQVTM and CDR2 is ANQGSEA. V lost 4 bases, J lost 4 bases, and 3 bases stayed unmatched. This CDR3 has 14 amino acids. CDR3 DNA sequence: TGCAGCGTTGGAGGACAGGGGGCGAATCAGCCCCAGCATTTT. It is translated as CSVGGQGANQPQHF.

This clone was counted a few times. V is TRBV10-3 and J is TRBJ1-2, with D uncertain. V shed 8 bases and J shed 9 bases, with 16 bases lying between them. In germline, CDR1 is ENHRY, CDR2 SYGVKD. CDR3 length: 12 residues. This CDR3 is CAIGTASDRYTF. The CDR3 DNA follows: TGTGCCATCGGCACAGCCTCTGATCGCTACACCTTC.

The V and J genes are TRBV29-1 and TRBJ2-3, with D possibly TRBD1 on 6 matching bases. Germline CDR1 is SQVTM and CDR2 is ANQGSEA. Between the trimmed V and J ends, which lost 4 bases and 0 bases, there was a span of 11 bases. This CDR3 region has 14 residues. The DNA for the CDR3 is TGCAGCGTTGGGGCAGGGGTTAGCACAGATACGCAGTATTTT. It translates to CSVGAGVSTDTQYF.

V usage is TRBV4-1 and J usage is TRBJ1-3; D unclear. Trimming cost V 1 base and J 2 bases, with 15 bases left between them. The CDR3 is 17 residues long. Germline V gene lookup returns CDR1 MGHRA and CDR2 YSYEKL. CDR3 in amino acids: CASSQVVGKSAGNTIYF. The CDR3 DNA is TGCGCCAGCAGCCAAGTTGTGGGCAAGTCGGCTGGAAACACCATATATTTT.

Here the CDR3 DNA reads TGTGCCAGCAGCCCTGGACAGGGGAACACCGGGGAGCTGTTTTTT. Translation: CASSPGQGNTGELFF. This chain joins TRBV4-2 and TRBJ2-2; TRBD1 matches 8 bases. The CDR3 sequence is 15 residues long. From germline, CDR1 is LGHNA and CDR2 YNFKEQ. With 4 bases clipped from V and 1 base from J, the junction kept 2 bases outside the gene matches.

V usage is TRBV5-8 and J usage is TRBJ2-1, with a weak D call TRBD1 (6 bases). The CDR3 extends over 15 amino acids. With 7 bases removed from V and 0 bases from J, the gap between germline ends came to 14 bases. CDR1 is SGHTS and CDR2 is YDEGEE in the germline V gene. CDR3 residues: CASRPGQPSYNEQFF. CDR3 in DNA: TGTGCCAGCCGCCCTGGACAGCCCTCCTACAATGAGCAGTTCTTC.